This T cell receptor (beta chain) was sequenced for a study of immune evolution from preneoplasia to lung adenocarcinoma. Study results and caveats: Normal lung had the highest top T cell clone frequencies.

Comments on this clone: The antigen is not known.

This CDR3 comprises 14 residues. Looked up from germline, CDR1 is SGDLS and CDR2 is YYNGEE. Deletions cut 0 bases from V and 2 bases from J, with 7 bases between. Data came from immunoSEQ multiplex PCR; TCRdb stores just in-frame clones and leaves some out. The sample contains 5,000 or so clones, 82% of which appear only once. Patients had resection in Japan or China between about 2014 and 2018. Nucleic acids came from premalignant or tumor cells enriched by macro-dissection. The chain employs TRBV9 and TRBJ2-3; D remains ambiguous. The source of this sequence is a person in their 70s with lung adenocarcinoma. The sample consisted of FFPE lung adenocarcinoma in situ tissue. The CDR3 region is CASSVGRVTDTQYF. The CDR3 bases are TGTGCCAGCAGCGTAGGAAGAGTCACAGATACGCAGTATTTT.